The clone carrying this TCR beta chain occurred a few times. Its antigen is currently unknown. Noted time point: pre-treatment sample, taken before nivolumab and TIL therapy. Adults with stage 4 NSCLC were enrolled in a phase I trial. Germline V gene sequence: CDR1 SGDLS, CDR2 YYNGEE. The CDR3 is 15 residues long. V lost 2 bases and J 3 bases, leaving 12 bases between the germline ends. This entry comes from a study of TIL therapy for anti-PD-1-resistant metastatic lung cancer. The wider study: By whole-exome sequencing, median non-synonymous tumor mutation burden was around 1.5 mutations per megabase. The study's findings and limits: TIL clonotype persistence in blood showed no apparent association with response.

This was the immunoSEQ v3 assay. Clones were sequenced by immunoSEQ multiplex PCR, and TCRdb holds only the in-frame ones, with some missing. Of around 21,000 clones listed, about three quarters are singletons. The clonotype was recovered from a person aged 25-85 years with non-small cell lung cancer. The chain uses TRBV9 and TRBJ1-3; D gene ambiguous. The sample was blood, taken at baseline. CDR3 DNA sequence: TGTGCCAGCAGCGTTGGGTTCAGTAGTGGAAACACCATATATTTT. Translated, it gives CASSVGFSSGNTIYF.